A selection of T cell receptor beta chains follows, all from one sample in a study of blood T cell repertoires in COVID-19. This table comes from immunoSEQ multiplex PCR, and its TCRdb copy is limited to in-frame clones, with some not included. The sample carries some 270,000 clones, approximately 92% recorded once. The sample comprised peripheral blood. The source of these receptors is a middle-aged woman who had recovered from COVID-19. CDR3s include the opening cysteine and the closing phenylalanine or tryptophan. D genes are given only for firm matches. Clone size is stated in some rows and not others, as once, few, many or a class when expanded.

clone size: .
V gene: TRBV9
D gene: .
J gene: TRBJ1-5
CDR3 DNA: TGTGCCAGCAGCGTAGGGGGCAGCAATCAGCCCCAGCATTTT
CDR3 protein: CASSVGGSNQPQHF

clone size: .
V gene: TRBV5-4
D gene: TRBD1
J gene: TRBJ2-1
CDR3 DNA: TGTGCCAGCAGCTTCCCGGGACAGGGGGACGGGCGGTCCTACAATGAGCAGTTCTTC
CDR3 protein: CASSFPGQGDGRSYNEQFF

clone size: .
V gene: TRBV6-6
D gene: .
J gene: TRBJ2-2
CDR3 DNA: TGTGCCAGCAGTTACACAGATACCGGGGAGCTGTTTTTT
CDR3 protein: CASSYTDTGELFF

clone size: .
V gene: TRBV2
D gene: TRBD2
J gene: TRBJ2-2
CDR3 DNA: TGTGCCAGCAGTCCGGGACTAGCGGGATCCGGGGAGCTGTTTTTT
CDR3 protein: CASSPGLAGSGELFF

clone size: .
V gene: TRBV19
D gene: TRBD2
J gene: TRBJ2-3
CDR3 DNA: TGTGCCAGTAGTATGATGGGCGGGAGGGTCCCAGATACGCAGTATTTT
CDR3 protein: CASSMMGGRVPDTQYF

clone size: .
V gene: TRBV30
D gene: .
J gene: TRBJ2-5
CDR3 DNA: TGTGCCTGGAGCGGTCTCCAAGAGACCCAGTACTTC
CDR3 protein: CAWSGLQETQYF

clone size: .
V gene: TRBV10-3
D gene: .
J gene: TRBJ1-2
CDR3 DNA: TGTGCCATCAGTGTAGAGCCTAACTATGGCTACACCTTC
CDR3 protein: CAISVEPNYGYTF

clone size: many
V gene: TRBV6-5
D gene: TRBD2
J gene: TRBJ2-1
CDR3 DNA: TGTGCCAGCAGACAAAGCGGGAGCCGAGGGGGGCAGTTCTTC
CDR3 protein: CASRQSGSRGGQFF

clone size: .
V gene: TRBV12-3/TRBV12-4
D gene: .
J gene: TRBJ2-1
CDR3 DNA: TGTGCCAGTAGAGGCATCCATGAGCAGTTCTTC
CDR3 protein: CASRGIHEQFF

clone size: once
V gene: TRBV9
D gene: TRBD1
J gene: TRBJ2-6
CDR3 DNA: TGTGCCAGCAGCCCCGTGGGGACAGGGAGGGCTGGGGCCAACGTCCTGACTTTC
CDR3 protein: CASSPVGTGRAGANVLTF

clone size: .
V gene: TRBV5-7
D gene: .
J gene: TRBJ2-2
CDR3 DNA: TGTGCCAGCAGCTTAAAGACAGACCACACCGGGGAGCTGTTTTTT
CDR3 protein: CASSLKTDHTGELFF

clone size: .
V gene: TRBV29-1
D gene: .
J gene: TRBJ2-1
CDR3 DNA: TGCAGCGTTGCCCGGGGCGGGATTGAGCAGTTCTTC
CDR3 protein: CSVARGGIEQFF

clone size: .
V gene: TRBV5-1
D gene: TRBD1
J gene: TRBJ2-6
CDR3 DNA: TGCGCCAGCAGCTCGACAGGGTCTGGGGCCAACGTCCTGACTTTC
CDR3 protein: CASSSTGSGANVLTF

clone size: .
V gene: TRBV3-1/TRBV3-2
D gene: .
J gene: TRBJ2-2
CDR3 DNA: TGTGCCAGCAGCCAAGTTAGCGTTACCGGGGAGCTGTTTTTT
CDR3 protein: CASSQVSVTGELFF

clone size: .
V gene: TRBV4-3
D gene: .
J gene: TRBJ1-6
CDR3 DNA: TGCGCCAGCAGCCAGTCGTGGGGGCGAAATTCACCCCTCCACTTT
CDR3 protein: CASSQSWGRNSPLHF

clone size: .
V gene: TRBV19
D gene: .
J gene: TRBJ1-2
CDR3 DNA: TGTGCCAGTAGTTTGGCCGGCGCAGGCCGTACTAACTATGGCTACACCTTC
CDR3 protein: CASSLAGAGRTNYGYTF

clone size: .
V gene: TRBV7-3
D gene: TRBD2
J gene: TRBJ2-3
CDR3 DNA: TGTGCCAGCAGCTTAACGCCTAGCGGGGGGTCACTAAGCACAGATACGCAGTATTTT
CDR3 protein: CASSLTPSGGSLSTDTQYF

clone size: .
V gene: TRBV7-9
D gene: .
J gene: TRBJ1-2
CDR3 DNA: TGTGCCAGCAGCCGCAGGGTGTCCTATGGCTACACCTTC
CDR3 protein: CASSRRVSYGYTF

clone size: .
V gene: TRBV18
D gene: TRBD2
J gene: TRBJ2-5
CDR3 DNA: TGTGCCAGCTCACCACCGATTAGCGGGATCGGAGAGACCCAGTACTTC
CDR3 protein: CASSPPISGIGETQYF

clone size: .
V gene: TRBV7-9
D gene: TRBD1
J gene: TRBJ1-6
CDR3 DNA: TGTGCCAGCAGCCCCCCCGGGACAGGGGCCCTGGGCGCCTCACCCCTCCACTTT
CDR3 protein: CASSPPGTGALGASPLHF

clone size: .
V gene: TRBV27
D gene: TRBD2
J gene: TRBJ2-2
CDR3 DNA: TGTGCCAGCAGGACGCGGGGGGGCTCGAACACCGGGGAGCTGTTTTTT
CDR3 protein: CASRTRGGSNTGELFF

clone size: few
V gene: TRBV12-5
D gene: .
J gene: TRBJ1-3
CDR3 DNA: TGTGCCAGCGGCATACAGTGGGGCACCATATATTTT
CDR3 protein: CASGIQWGTIYF

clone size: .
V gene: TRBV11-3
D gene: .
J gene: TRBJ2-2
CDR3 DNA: TGTGCCAGCACCCTGAACACCGGGGAGCTGTTTTTT
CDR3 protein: CASTLNTGELFF

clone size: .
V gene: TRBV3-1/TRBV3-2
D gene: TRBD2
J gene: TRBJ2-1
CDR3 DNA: TGTGCCAGCAGCCCAGGGACTAGCGGGGGTTTTAGGGTTTCCTACAATGAGCAGTTCTTC
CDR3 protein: CASSPGTSGGFRVSYNEQFF

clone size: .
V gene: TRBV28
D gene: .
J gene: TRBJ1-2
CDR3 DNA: TGTGCCAGCAGATTATCACAGGGTCCGTATGGCTACACCTTC
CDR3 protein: CASRLSQGPYGYTF

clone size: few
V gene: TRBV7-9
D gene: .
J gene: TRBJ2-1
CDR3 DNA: TGTGCCAGCAGCCAACTAGGTGGAGGCGGAGAGAATGAGCAGTTCTTC
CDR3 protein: CASSQLGGGGENEQFF

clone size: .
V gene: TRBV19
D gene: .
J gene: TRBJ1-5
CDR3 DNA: TGTGCCAGTAGTATCGCAGGAACTAGCAATCAGCCCCAGCATTTT
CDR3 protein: CASSIAGTSNQPQHF

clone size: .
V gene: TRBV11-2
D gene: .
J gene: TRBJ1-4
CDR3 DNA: TGTGCCAGCAGCTTGGGGGGTTGGGTTAGCGAAAAACTGTTTTTT
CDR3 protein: CASSLGGWVSEKLFF

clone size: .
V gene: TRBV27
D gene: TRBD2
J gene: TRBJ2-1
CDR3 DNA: TGTGCCAGCAGCCTGAAAGCGGGGGGAGTTTACAATGAGCAGTTCTTC
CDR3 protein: CASSLKAGGVYNEQFF

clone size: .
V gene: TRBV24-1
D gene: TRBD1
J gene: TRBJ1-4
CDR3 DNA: TGTGCCACCAGTGATTCAACCCACAGGGGACGGCTTGAAAAACTGTTTTTT
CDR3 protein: CATSDSTHRGRLEKLFF

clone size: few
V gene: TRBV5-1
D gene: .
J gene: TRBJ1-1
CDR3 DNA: TGCGCCAGCAGCCCCCGTCCGTCGGCGGAGGACACTGAAGCTTTCTTT
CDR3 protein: CASSPRPSAEDTEAFF

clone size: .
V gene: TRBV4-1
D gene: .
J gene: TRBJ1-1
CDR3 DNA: TGCGCCAGCAGCCAAGATGGAGGCGGGACCACTGAAGCTTTCTTT
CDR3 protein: CASSQDGGGTTEAFF

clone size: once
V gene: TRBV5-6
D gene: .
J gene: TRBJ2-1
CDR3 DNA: TGTGCCAGCAGCTTGCGAACATACAATGAGCAGTTCTTC
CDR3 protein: CASSLRTYNEQFF

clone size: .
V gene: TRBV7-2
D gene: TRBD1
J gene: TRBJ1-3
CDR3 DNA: TGTGCCAGCAGCTTAACCGGGACAGCTTACTCTGGAAACACCATATATTTT
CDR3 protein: CASSLTGTAYSGNTIYF

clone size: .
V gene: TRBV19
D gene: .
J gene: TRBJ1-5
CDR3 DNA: TGTGCCTCTGCCTTTAGTAGAGATAGCAATCAGCCCCAGCATTTT
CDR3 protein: CASAFSRDSNQPQHF

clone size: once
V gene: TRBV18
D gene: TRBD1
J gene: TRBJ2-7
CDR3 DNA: TGTGCCAGCTCACCGGGACAGGGATTCTACGAGCAGTACTTC
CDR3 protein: CASSPGQGFYEQYF

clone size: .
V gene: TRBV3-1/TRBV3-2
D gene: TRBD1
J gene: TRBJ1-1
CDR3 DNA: TGTGCCAGCAGCCAAAGAGGGACAGGGAACACTGAAGCTTTCTTT
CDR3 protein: CASSQRGTGNTEAFF

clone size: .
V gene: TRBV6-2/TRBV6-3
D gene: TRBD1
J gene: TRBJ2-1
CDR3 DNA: TGTGCCAGCAGTGGGGGACAGTACAATGAGCAGTTCTTC
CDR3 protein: CASSGGQYNEQFF

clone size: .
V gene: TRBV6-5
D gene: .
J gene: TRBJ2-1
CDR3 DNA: TGTGCCAGCCAAAGGACAGATTACAATGAGCAGTTCTTC
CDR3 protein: CASQRTDYNEQFF

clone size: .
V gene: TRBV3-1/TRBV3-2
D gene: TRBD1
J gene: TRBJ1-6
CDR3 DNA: TGTGCCAGCAGCCAAGGCCAAGGGACAGGGAATTCACCCCTCCACTTT
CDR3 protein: CASSQGQGTGNSPLHF

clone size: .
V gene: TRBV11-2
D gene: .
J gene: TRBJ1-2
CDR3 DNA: TGTGCCAGCAGCTTAGGAGCAGGCTATGGCTACACCTTC
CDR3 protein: CASSLGAGYGYTF

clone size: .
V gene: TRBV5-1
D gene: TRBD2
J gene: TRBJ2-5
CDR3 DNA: TGCGCCAGCAGCACCGGGACTAAGCCTAGGGAGACCCAGTACTTC
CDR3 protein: CASSTGTKPRETQYF

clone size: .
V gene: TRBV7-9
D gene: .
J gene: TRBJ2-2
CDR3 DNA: TGTGCCAGCAGCTTAGAGCGGGCCGGGGAGCTGTTTTTT
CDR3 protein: CASSLERAGELFF

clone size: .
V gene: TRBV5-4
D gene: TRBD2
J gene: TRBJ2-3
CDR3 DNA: TGTGCCAGCAGCTTGGGTGGCGGGAGGGCCAAGACAGATACGCAGTATTTT
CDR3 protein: CASSLGGGRAKTDTQYF

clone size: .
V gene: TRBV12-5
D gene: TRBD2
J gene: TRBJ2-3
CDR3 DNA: TGTGCTAGTGGTTTTCAAAGCGGGAGAATAGATACGCAGTATTTT
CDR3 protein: CASGFQSGRIDTQYF

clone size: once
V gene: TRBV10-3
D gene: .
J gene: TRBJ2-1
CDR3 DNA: TGTGCCATCAGTGACTCCGAGTACAATGAGCAGTTCTTC
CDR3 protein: CAISDSEYNEQFF

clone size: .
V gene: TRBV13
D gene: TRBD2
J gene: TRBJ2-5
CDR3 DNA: TGTGCCAGCAGCCCTCGGACTAGCGACCTGTACCAAGAGACCCAGTACTTC
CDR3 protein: CASSPRTSDLYQETQYF

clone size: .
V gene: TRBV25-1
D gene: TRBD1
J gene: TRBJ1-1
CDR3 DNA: TGTGCCAGCAGGGGACAGTTGAACACTGAAGCTTTCTTT
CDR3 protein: CASRGQLNTEAFF

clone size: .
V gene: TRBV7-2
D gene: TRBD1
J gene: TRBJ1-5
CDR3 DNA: TGTGCCAGCAGCTTCCCCGGGACAGGCTCAAAAAATCAGCCCCAGCATTTT
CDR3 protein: CASSFPGTGSKNQPQHF

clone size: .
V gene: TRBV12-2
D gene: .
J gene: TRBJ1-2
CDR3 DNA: TGTGCAAGTCGCTGCTCACTTCGCGGACAGGCTAACTATGGCTACACCTTC
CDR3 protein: CASRCSLRGQANYGYTF